The clone carrying this T cell receptor (beta chain) was found once. The antigen is undetermined. These data belong to a study of cytomegalovirus exposure and HLA in healthy donors. J lost 9 bases, V lost 4 bases, and 7 bases had no gene match. The CDR3 length is 14 residues. The V gene's germline CDR1 is SGHRS and CDR2 YFSETQ. Overall study findings and caveats: In a later analysis, the majority of CMV-associated beta chains seemingly showed HLA restriction. Most TCRs appeared rarely, but some public TCRs recurred in many donors. In a later analysis, common viral pathogens appeared linked to several of the most significant clusters.

The PCR employed 60 Vbeta primers together with 13 Jbeta primers. TCRdb's table, derived via immunoSEQ multiplex PCR, lists solely in-frame clones and lacks some. Altogether 100,000 or so clones are present, approximately 80% being singletons, with the ten largest covering 9.6%. This clonotype was sampled from a male donor in good health and CMV-seropositive. The rearrangement links TRBV5-1 to TRBJ2-4; 10 bases line up with TRBD2. Sequencing was performed on PBMCs. As DNA, the CDR3 is TGCGCCAGCAGCGACTTTCCTAGCGGGAGCATTCAGTACTTC. Translating gives CASSDFPSGSIQYF.